This TCR beta chain originates from a study of blood T cells in healthy people across ages. Primed by a sample-barcoded 5' primer and a J-beta primer mix, a second PCR proceeded for 7 to 11 cycles. Each single sample gave us at least 2.5 million CDR3-containing paired-end reads. TCRdb re-called the 5' RACE reads through MiXCR, storing one row per CDR3 protein. Counted here are 700,000 to 900,000 distinct CDR3 sequences, about 53% occurring once; the ten biggest clones make up about 42%. Donor samples were obtained from healthy Caucasian individuals from Russia, aged about 6 to 90. PBMCs were isolated at a quantity of at least 6 million per sample. There were at least 5 micrograms of total RNA extracted from every sample. The V gene lost 3 bases and the J gene lost 4 bases, with 11 bases spanning the gap. Germline CDR1 SGDLS, CDR2 YYNGEE. This CDR3 has 13 amino acids. This clonotype came up a few times.

The material sequenced was blood. The clonotype comes from an older man in good health. V usage is TRBV9 and J usage is TRBJ2-7; no definite D call. CDR3 sequence reads: CASSAVEGYEQYF. The CDR3 DNA reads TGTGCCAGCAGCGCCGTAGAAGGATACGAGCAGTACTTC.